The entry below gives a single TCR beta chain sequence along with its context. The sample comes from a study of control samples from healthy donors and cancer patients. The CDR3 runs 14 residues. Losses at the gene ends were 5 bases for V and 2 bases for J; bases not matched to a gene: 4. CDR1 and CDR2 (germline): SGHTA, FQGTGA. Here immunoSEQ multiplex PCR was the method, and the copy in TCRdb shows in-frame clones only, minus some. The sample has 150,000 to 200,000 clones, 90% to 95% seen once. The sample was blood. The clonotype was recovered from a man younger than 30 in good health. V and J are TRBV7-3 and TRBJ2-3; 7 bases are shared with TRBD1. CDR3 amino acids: CASSQDRNTDTQYF. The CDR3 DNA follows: TGTGCCAGCAGCCAGGACAGGAACACAGATACGCAGTATTTT.